The sequence of this T cell receptor beta chain was determined in a study of shared clonotypes between healthy human individuals. Per the original data handling: Without quality scores, immunoSEQ junctional reads could not be filtered like full-length reads. Sequencing used immunoSEQ multiplex PCR; TCRdb keeps in-frame clones, though not all of them. The V and J calls and clone size are taken from that table; D and trimming were inferred from the DNA. The repertoire consists of 1.4 million to 1.5 million clones, with around 95% occurring once and the leading ten covering over 1%. As concerns this clone: Its antigen is undetermined.

Trimming left V 2 bases short and J 0 bases short, with 11 bases between. CDR1 and CDR2 (germline): LNHDA, SQIVND (reference sequence). The length of the CDR3 is 16 residues. Regarding the study as a whole: Generally, naive subsets (rather than memory subsets) showed larger estimated richness. The diversity represented, both genetic and in exposure history, was limited by few donors.

This chain joins TRBV19 and TRBJ1-3; D perhaps matches TRBD1 (6 bases). The sample taken for sequencing was naive CD4+ T cells sorted from blood. Subset given: CD45RA+ positively selected. The clonotype comes from a man younger than 45 in good health. The CDR3 loop is CASSISGADSGNTIYF. CDR3 DNA sequence: TGTGCCAGTAGTATATCGGGGGCCGACTCTGGAAACACCATATATTTT.